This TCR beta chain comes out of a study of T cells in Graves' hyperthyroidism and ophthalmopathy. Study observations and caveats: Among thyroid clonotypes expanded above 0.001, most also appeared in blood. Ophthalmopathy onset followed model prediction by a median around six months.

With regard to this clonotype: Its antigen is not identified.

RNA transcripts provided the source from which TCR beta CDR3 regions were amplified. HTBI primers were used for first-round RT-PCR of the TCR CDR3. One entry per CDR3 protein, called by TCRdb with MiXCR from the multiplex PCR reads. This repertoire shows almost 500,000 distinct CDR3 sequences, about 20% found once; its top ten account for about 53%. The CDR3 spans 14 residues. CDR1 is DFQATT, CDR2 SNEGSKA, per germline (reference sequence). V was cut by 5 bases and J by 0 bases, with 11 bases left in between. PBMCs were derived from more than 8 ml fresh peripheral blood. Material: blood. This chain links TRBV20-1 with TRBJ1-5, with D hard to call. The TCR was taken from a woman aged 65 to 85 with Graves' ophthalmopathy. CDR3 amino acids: CSARASGSNQPQHF. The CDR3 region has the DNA TGCAGTGCTCGGGCGAGCGGTAGCAATCAGCCCCAGCATTTT.